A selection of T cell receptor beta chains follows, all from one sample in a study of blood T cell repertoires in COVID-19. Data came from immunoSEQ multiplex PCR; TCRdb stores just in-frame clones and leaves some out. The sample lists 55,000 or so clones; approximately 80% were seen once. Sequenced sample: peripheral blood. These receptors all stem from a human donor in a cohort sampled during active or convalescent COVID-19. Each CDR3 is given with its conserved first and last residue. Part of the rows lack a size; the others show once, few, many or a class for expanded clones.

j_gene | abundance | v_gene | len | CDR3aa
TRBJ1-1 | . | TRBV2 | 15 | CASKSGQKLNTEAFF
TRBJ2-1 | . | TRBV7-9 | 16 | CASSQRTSGGVDEQFF
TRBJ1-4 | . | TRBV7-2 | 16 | CASSPTGNAAVEKLFF
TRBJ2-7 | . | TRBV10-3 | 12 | CANAGSTYEQYF
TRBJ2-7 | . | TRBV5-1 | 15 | CASSLGAGSSYEQYF
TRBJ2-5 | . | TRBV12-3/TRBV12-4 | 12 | CASSTATRPQYF
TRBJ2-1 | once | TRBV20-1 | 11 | CSAWRYNEQFF
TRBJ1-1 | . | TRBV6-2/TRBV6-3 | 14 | CASSPRGGDTEAFF
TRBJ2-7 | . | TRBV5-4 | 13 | CASSLVRSYEQYF
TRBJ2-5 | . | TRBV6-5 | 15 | CASSYLAGGQETQYF
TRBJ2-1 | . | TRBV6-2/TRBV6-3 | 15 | CASSYRDRVYNEQFF
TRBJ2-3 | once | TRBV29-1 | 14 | CSVEELIAGDTQYF
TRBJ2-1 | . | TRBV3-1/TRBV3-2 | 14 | CASSQVMAGSEQFF
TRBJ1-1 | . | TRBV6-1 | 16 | CASSEASAGGRTEAFF
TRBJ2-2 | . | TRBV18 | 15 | CASSRGQGTAGELFF
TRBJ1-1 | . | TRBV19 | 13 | CASSIDRGGEAFF
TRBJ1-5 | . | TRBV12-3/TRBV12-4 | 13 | CASSLPPNQPQHF
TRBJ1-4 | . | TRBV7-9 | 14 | CATSVGGRDEKLFF
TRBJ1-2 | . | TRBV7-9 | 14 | CASSGQTPIPGYTF
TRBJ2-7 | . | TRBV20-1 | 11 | CSASDGVEQYF
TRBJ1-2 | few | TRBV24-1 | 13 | CATSDETGVGYTF
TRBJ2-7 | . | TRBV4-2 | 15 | CASSQVLVSFYEQYF
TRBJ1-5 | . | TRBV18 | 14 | CASSPPSSNQPQHF
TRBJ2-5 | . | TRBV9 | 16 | CASSVGPGTTKETQYF
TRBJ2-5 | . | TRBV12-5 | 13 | CASGLNSGETQYF
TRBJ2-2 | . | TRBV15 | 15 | CATSRDMQDTGELFF
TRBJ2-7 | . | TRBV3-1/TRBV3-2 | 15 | CASSYRDRGPYEQYF
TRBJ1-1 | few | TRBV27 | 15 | CASSLGGTVNTEAFF
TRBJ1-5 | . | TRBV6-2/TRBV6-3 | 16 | CASSYGRGGPNQPQHF
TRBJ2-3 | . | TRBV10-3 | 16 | CAISIRAATSTDTQYF
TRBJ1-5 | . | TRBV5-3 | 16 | CARSFRRQVRGQPQHF
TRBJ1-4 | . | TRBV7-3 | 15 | CASSKYGGYNEKLFF
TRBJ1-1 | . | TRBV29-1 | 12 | CSVKGVGTEAFF
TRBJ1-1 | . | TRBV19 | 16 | CASSMGQGIRGTEAFF
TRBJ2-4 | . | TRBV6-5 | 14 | CASSWGQVKNIQYF
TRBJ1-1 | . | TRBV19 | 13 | CASSLSGGTEAFF
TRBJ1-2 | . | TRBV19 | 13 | CASRQTRNYGYTF
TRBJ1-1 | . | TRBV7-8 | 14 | CASRLDSLNTEAFF
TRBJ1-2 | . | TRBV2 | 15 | CASSLDPGLGGGYTF
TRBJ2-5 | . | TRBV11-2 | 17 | CASSFGTSGGLQETQYF
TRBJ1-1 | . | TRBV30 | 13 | CAWSVSGYTEAFF
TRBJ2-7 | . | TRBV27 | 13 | CASTLGGDHEQYF
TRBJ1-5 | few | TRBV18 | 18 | CASSPTATEISGNQPQHF
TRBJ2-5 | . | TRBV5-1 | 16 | CASSPGATGPQETQYF
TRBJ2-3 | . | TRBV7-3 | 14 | CASSYGGSTDTQYF
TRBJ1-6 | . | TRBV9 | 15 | CASSPRLARGGALHF
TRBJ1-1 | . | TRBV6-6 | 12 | CASSLDRAEAFF
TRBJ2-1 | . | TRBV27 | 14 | CASTPRQAYNEQFF
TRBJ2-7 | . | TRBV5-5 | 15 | CASSMVVGEVYEQYF
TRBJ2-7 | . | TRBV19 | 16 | CASSHVAGGGLYEQYF
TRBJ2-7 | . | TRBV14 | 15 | CASSRGTVPPYEQYF